This T cell receptor (beta chain) was sequenced in a study of response to subunit inactivated influenza vaccine. TCRdb independently ran MiXCR on the RT-PCR reads; one entry per CDR3 protein. The sample records hundreds of thousands of distinct CDR3 sequences, around 20% being singletons. The CDR3 contains 13 residues. Germline V gene data show CDR1 as DFQATT and CDR2 as SNEGSKA (reference sequence). V was pared by 0 bases and J by 5 bases, with 10 bases between. This sequence originates from a man aged 50 to 59 who received an inactivated influenza vaccine. The gene calls are TRBV20-1 and TRBJ2-5; maybe TRBD2 (6 bases). The sample consisted of PBMCs from blood, taken roughly 5 days after vaccination. The CDR3 reads CSARDAGRETQYF. CDR3 DNA sequence: TGCAGTGCTAGAGATGCGGGGAGGGAGACCCAGTACTTC.